This is a list of T cell receptor beta chains from one sample in a study of cytomegalovirus exposure and HLA in healthy donors. Profiling relied on immunoSEQ multiplex PCR, and the TCRdb table lists in-frame clones only, not all of them. The sample has around 70,000 clones, roughly 71% seen once. Source material: PBMCs. These receptors came from a man between 65 and 80 years old in good health and CMV-seronegative. CDR3s include the opening cysteine and the closing phenylalanine or tryptophan. The D gene is left open where the match is weak. Size is stated for part of the rows, as once, few or many counts, or as a class when the clone is expanded.

13	-	TRBV18	TRBJ2-5	-	CASSPGQGETQYF	TGTGCCAGCTCACCCGGGCAGGGAGAGACCCAGTACTTC
15	-	TRBV14	TRBJ1-1	-	CASSQDWAGNTEAFF	TGTGCCAGCAGCCAAGATTGGGCGGGGAACACTGAAGCTTTCTTT
16	TRBD1	TRBV7-2	TRBJ1-6	-	CASSPGTGSGNSPLHF	TGTGCCAGCAGCCCCGGGACAGGGTCGGGGAATTCACCCCTCCACTTT
16	TRBD2	TRBV5-4	TRBJ2-5	-	CASSASGTSSWETQYF	TGTGCCAGCAGCGCCTCCGGGACTAGCTCCTGGGAGACCCAGTACTTC
17	-	TRBV5-1	TRBJ2-3	-	CASSPHQGLKSTDTQYF	TGCGCCAGCAGCCCCCACCAGGGGCTTAAGAGCACAGATACGCAGTATTTT
13	-	TRBV7-2	TRBJ1-1	-	CASRLNWNTEAFF	TGTGCCAGCAGACTAAATTGGAACACTGAAGCTTTCTTT
15	-	TRBV6-6	TRBJ1-4	few	CASSYVQGLGEKLFF	TGTGCCAGCAGTTACGTCCAGGGACTCGGGGAAAAACTGTTTTTT
14	TRBD1	TRBV19	TRBJ1-3	-	CASAQGARENTIYF	TGTGCCAGCGCCCAGGGGGCGCGGGAAAACACCATATATTTT
13	-	TRBV5-1	TRBJ2-5	-	CASSVRRVGTQYF	TGCGCCAGCAGCGTGCGCAGGGTTGGGACCCAGTACTTC
13	TRBD2	TRBV19	TRBJ2-5	-	CASSWTRGETQYF	TGTGCCAGTAGTTGGACTAGAGGGGAGACCCAGTACTTC
15	TRBD1	TRBV9	TRBJ1-2	once	CASSVDGTGNYGYTF	TGTGCCAGCAGCGTAGATGGGACAGGGAACTATGGCTACACCTTC
14	-	TRBV12-2	TRBJ1-1	-	CASRFGTRNTEAFF	TGTGCAAGTCGCTTCGGGACAAGGAACACTGAAGCTTTCTTT
16	TRBD2	TRBV6-1	TRBJ2-2	few	CASSEESGGFTGELFF	TGTGCCAGCAGTGAAGAAAGCGGGGGGTTCACCGGGGAGCTGTTTTTT
13	-	TRBV28	TRBJ1-2	-	CASSLRQDYGYTF	TGTGCCAGCAGTTTAAGGCAGGACTATGGCTACACCTTC
16	TRBD1	TRBV28	TRBJ1-5	-	CASSLLWGQGAQPQHF	TGTGCCAGCAGTCTCCTTTGGGGACAGGGGGCCCAGCCCCAGCATTTT
13	TRBD1	TRBV30	TRBJ1-6	-	CAWSSQGDSPLHF	TGTGCCTGGAGTAGCCAGGGGGATTCACCCCTCCACTTT
15	TRBD2	TRBV27	TRBJ2-3	-	CASSFSGVSTDTQYF	TGTGCCAGCAGTTTTAGCGGGGTCAGCACAGATACGCAGTATTTT
15	TRBD1	TRBV12-5	TRBJ1-5	-	CASGLEGGAGQPQHF	TGTGCTAGTGGTTTGGAAGGGGGCGCGGGGCAGCCCCAGCATTTT
13	TRBD1	TRBV19	TRBJ1-1	-	CASSPTGVTEAFF	TGTGCCAGTAGTCCAACAGGGGTAACTGAAGCTTTCTTT
12	-	TRBV28	TRBJ1-4	few	CASSEVGRKLFF	TGTGCCAGCAGTGAGGTCGGGAGAAAACTGTTTTTT
14	-	TRBV4-3	TRBJ2-1	-	CASSRATIEYEQFF	TGCGCCAGCAGCCGGGCCACCATAGAGTATGAGCAGTTCTTC
11	-	TRBV6-1	TRBJ1-2	-	CASSGGFGYTF	TGTGCCAGCAGTGGAGGTTTTGGCTACACCTTC
16	-	TRBV30	TRBJ1-5	-	CAWSSAGTLLYQPQHF	TGTGCCTGGAGTAGCGCGGGGACCCTTTTATATCAGCCCCAGCATTTT
16	-	TRBV19	TRBJ2-5	-	CASSIAYRVTGETQYF	TGTGCCAGTAGTATAGCCTACAGGGTAACTGGGGAGACCCAGTACTTC
16	TRBD2	TRBV4-2	TRBJ2-2	few	CASSHEEGLATGELFF	TGTGCCAGCAGCCACGAAGAGGGACTAGCGACCGGGGAGCTGTTTTTT
16	-	TRBV7-9	TRBJ2-3	-	CSSSPGPDPLTDTQYF	TGTTCCAGCAGCCCTGGGCCAGACCCACTCACAGATACGCAGTATTTT
13	-	TRBV7-2	TRBJ2-7	once	CASSFLGLYEQYF	TGTGCCAGCAGCTTCCTCGGACTGTACGAGCAGTACTTC
15	-	TRBV11-2	TRBJ2-4	-	CASSFLGGMENIQYF	TGTGCCAGCAGCTTCTTAGGGGGTATGGAAAACATTCAGTACTTC
13	-	TRBV5-1	TRBJ2-7	-	CASSLGLNYEQYF	TGCGCCAGCAGCTTGGGGCTGAACTACGAGCAGTACTTC
15	-	TRBV5-6	TRBJ2-1	few	CASKIGAFPFNEQFF	TGTGCCAGCAAAATTGGGGCCTTTCCATTCAATGAGCAGTTCTTC
14	TRBD1	TRBV27	TRBJ1-6	-	CASSSPGQGAPLHF	TGTGCCAGCAGTTCACCGGGACAGGGAGCGCCCCTCCACTTT
14	-	TRBV7-2	TRBJ2-1	-	CASSSSPRFDEQFF	TGTGCCAGCAGCTCCTCCCCGCGGTTCGATGAGCAGTTCTTC
14	-	TRBV27	TRBJ1-2	-	CASSSSQGFYGYTF	TGTGCCAGCAGTTCCTCTCAGGGTTTCTATGGCTACACCTTC
16	TRBD1	TRBV11-3	TRBJ2-2	-	CASSPRPGQGSGELFF	TGTGCCAGCAGCCCCAGACCGGGACAGGGGAGCGGGGAGCTGTTTTTT
13	-	TRBV11-2	TRBJ2-3	-	CASSGDHTDTQYF	TGTGCCAGCTCGGGAGACCACACAGATACGCAGTATTTT
17	-	TRBV15	TRBJ1-1	-	CATSRAAAPTGNTEAFF	TGTGCCACCAGCAGAGCGGCCGCACCGACAGGGAACACTGAAGCTTTCTTT
15	TRBD2	TRBV6-1	TRBJ2-7	-	CASSGPGTSLYEQYF	TGTGCCAGCAGTGGACCCGGGACTAGCCTCTACGAGCAGTACTTC
14	-	TRBV18	TRBJ1-5	-	CASSPQASNQPQHF	TGTGCCAGCTCACCCCAGGCGAGCAATCAGCCCCAGCATTTT
13	-	TRBV6-5	TRBJ1-2	-	CASRPTANYGYTF	TGTGCCAGCAGGCCGACAGCTAACTATGGCTACACCTTC
16	-	TRBV14	TRBJ2-5	-	CASSSQGSRSRETQYF	TGTGCCAGCAGCTCCCAGGGTAGCCGGTCTAGAGAGACCCAGTACTTC
15	TRBD1	TRBV7-2	TRBJ2-2	-	CASSLTGGAFGELFF	TGTGCCAGCAGCTTGACAGGGGGCGCGTTCGGGGAGCTGTTTTTT
16	-	TRBV5-1	TRBJ1-3	-	CASSLGTGQSANTIYF	TGCGCCAGCAGCTTGGGAACAGGGCAATCTGCAAACACCATATATTTT
13	-	TRBV29-1	TRBJ1-1	once	CSVVGRGYTEAFF	TGCAGCGTTGTAGGGAGGGGGTACACTGAAGCTTTCTTT
13	-	TRBV27	TRBJ2-7	-	CASSPRVAGEQYF	TGTGCCAGCAGTCCGAGGGTCGCGGGCGAGCAGTACTTC
14	TRBD1	TRBV30	TRBJ1-6	-	CAWSLGQGGQIFHF	TGTGCCTGGAGCCTGGGACAGGGGGGACAAATATTCCACTTT
16	-	TRBV9	TRBJ2-3	-	CASSVVGSPSTDTQYF	TGTGCCAGCAGCGTAGTAGGTAGCCCTAGCACAGATACGCAGTATTTT
13	-	TRBV6-5	TRBJ1-1	-	CASSYVGGTEAFF	TGTGCCAGCAGTTACGTAGGGGGAACTGAAGCTTTCTTT
16	-	TRBV7-2	TRBJ2-3	-	CASSPRVSGLTDTQYF	TGTGCCAGCAGCCCGAGAGTGAGCGGCCTCACAGATACGCAGTATTTT
15	TRBD2	TRBV7-2	TRBJ2-1	-	CASSFSAGGYNEQFF	TGTGCCAGCAGCTTCAGCGCGGGGGGATACAATGAGCAGTTCTTC
14	-	TRBV18	TRBJ2-1	once	CASSPGRGFGEQFF	TGTGCCAGCTCACCGGGTAGGGGGTTCGGTGAGCAGTTCTTC
15	TRBD2	TRBV7-9	TRBJ2-4	-	CASSQTSGRQNIQYF	TGTGCCAGCAGCCAGACTAGCGGGCGACAAAACATTCAGTACTTC
14	TRBD1	TRBV7-8	TRBJ2-2	-	CASSQGVDTGELFF	TGTGCCAGCAGCCAGGGGGTAGACACCGGGGAGCTGTTTTTT
15	-	TRBV5-1	TRBJ2-2	-	CASSLGQHGTGELFF	TGCGCCAGCAGCTTGGGACAGCACGGAACCGGGGAGCTGTTTTTT
14	-	TRBV7-6	TRBJ2-2	-	CASSPRTISGELFF	TGTGCCAGCAGCCCGCGGACTATTTCCGGGGAGCTGTTTTTT
12	-	TRBV18	TRBJ2-7	-	CASSPPATEQYF	TGTGCCAGCTCACCACCGGCCACCGAGCAGTACTTC